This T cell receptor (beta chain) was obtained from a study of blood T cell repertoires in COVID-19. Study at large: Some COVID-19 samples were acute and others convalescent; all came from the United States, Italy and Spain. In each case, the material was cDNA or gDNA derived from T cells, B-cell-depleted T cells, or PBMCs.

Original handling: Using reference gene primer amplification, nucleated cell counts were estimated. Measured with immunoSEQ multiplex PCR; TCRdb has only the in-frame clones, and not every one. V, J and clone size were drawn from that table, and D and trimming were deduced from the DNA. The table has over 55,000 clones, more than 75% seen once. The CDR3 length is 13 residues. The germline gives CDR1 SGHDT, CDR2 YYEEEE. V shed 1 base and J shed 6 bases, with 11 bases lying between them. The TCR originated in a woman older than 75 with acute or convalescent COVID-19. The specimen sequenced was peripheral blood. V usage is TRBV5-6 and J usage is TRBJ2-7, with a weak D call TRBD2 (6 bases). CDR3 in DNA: TGTGCCAGCAGCTTGAGAGTGGGGGGCGAGCAGTACTTC. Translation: CASSLRVGGEQYF.